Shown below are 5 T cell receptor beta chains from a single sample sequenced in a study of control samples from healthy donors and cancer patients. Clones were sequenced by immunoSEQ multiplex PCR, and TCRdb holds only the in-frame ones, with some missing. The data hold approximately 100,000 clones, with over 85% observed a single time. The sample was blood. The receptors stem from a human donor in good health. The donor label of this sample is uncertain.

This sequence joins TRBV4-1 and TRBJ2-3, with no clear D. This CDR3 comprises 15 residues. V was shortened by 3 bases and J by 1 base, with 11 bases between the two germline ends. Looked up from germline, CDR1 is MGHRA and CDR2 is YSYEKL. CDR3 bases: TGCGCCAGCAGCCAGGATCAGCAGGGCACAGATACGCAGTATTTT. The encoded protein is CASSQDQQGTDTQYF.

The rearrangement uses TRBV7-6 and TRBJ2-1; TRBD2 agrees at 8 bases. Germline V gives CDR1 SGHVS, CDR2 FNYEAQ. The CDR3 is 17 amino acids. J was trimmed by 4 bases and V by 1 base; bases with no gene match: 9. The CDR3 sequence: CASSLGQRGGPYNEQFF. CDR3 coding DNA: TGTGCCAGCAGCTTAGGCCAACGGGGGGGACCATACAATGAGCAGTTCTTC.

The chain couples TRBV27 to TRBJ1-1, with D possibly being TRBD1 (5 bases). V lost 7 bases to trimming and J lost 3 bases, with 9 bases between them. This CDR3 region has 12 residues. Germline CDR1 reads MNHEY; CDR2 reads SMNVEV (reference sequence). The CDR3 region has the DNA TGTGCCAGCAAAACAGGTTACACTGAAGCTTTCTTT. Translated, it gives CASKTGYTEAFF.

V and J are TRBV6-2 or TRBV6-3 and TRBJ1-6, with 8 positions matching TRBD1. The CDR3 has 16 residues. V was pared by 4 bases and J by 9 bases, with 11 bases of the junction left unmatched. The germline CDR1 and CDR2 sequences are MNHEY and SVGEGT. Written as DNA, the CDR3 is TGTGCCAGCAGTTCTGGACAGGGAGTAAGAGGTTCACCCCTCCACTTT. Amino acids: CASSSGQGVRGSPLHF.

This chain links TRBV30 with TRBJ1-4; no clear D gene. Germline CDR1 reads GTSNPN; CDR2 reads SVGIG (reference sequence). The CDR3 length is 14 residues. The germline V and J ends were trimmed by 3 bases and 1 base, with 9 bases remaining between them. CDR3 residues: CAWRSLETNEKLFF. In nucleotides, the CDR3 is TGTGCCTGGAGGAGCCTTGAAACTAATGAAAAACTGTTTTTT. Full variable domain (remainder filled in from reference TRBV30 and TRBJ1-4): SQTIHQWPATLVQPVGSPLSLECTVEGTSNPNLYWYRQAAGRGLQLLFYSVGIGQISSEVPQNLSASRPQDRQFILSSKKLLLSDSGFYLCAWRSLETNEKLFFGSGTQLSVL.